The T cell receptor beta chain under discussion was sequenced for a study of T cell responses to AZD1222 COVID-19 vaccine. Libraries were prepared by immunoSEQ multiplex PCR; TCRdb keeps only in-frame clonotypes and omits some of them. The sample comprises over 100,000 clones, roughly 89% of which are singletons, and 10% to 15% rests with the top ten. Broader study findings: Increases in Spike-specific TCR breadth and depth were seen after two AZD1222 doses.

A note on this clone: The antigen remains undetermined.

This specimen consisted of peripheral blood, obtained on day 0 of AZD1222 vaccination. The TCR sequence derives from an adult in good health.

This CDR3 is CACTEGNSNQPQHF. The CDR3 DNA follows: TGTGCCTGTACTGAAGGGAATAGCAATCAGCCCCAGCATTTT. The chain combines TRBV30 with TRBJ1-5, with D unresolved. Between the trimmed V and J ends, which lost 6 bases and 0 bases, there was a span of 12 bases. This CDR3 contains 14 residues. Looked up from germline, CDR1 is GTSNPN and CDR2 is SVGIG (reference sequence).